The 2 T cell receptor beta chains in this list originate from one sample, sequenced in a study of CD8 T cells in ankylosing spondylitis. From the 5' RACE reads, TCRdb called clonotypes with MiXCR, one entry per CDR3 protein. The data hold roughly 230,000 distinct CDR3 sequences, with 18% observed a single time. Sequences were obtained from blood, either unsorted or a sorted T cell fraction (not recorded which). The receptors stem from a male donor with ankylosing spondylitis or in good health (not recorded which).

CDR3 residues: CASSPLIGGFGNTIYF. For the CDR3, the DNA is TGTGCCAGCAGCCCCCTCATCGGTGGTTTTGGAAACACCATATATTTT. This sequence joins TRBV7-9 and TRBJ1-3; D gene unclear. Trimming left V 5 bases short and J 3 bases short, with 17 bases between. This CDR3 region has 16 residues. The V gene's germline CDR1 is SEHNR and CDR2 FQNEAQ (reference sequence).

This clonotype occurred many times. V usage is TRBV5-1 and J usage is TRBJ2-5; D not certain. This CDR3 spans 13 amino acids. Between the trimmed V and J ends, which lost 4 bases and 4 bases, there was a span of 11 bases. CDR1 is SGHRS, CDR2 YFSETQ, per germline. The CDR3 bases are TGCGCCAGCAGCCAAACCATCCGAGAGACCCAGTACTTC. It is translated as CASSQTIRETQYF.